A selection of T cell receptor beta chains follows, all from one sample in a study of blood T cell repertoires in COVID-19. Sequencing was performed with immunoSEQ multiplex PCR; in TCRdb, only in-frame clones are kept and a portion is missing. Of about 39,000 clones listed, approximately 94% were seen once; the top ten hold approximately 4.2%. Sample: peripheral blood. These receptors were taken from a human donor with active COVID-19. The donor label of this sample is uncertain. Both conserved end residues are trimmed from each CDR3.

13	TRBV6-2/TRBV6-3	ASSHAQQGGYEQY
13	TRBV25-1	ASSDHGQGQETQY
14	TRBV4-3	ASSQVGRGSNEKLF
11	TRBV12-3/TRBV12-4	ASSRQGRDTQY
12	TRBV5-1	ASSPDGGRQPQH
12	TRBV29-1	SVGRGRRDTEAF
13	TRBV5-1	ASSGQGATNEKLF
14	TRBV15	ATSLDGQIISYEQY
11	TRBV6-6	ASTVDSTYEQY
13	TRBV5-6	ASSPGTGGLNEQF
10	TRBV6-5	ASRPALGEQY
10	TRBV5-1	ASSLQGLEAF
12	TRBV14	ASSQGTSYYGYT
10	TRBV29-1	SVETGSYGYT
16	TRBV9	ASSAGTSGSLIQETQY
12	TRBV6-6	ASSYMESNQPQH
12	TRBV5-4	ASGLPFSYNEQF
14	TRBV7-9	ASSLDSGGHTDTQY
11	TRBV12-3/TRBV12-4	ASSLGAGREQF
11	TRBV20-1	SASRSDRGAAF